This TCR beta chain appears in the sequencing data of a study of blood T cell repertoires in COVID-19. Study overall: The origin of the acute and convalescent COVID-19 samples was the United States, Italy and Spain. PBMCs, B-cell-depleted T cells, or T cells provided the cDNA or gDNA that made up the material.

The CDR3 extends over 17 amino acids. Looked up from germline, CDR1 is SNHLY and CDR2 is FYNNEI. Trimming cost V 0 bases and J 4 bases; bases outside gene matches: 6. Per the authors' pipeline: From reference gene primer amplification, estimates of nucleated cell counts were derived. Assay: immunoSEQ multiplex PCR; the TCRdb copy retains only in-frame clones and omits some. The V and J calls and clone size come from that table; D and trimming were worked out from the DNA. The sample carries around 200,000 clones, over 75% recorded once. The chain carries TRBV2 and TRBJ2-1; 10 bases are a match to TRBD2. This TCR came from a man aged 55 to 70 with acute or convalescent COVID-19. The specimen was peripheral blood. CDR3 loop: CASSEAETSGPYNEQFF. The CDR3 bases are TGTGCCAGCAGTGAAGCCGAGACTAGCGGGCCATACAATGAGCAGTTCTTC.